These T cell receptor beta chains were read from a single sample in a study of blood T cell repertoires in COVID-19. Clones were sequenced by immunoSEQ multiplex PCR, and TCRdb holds only the in-frame ones, with some missing. The table records about 190,000 clones, 70% to 85% of them present only once. Input material: peripheral blood. The receptor source for this set is a man in his fifties or sixties who had recovered from COVID-19. The CDR3 runs from the conserved cysteine through the conserved F or W. The order of the fields is J gene, clone size, V gene, D gene, CDR3 DNA, CDR3 protein. A D gene is named only where the DNA matches it firmly. Rows may omit the clone size; those that give it use once, few, many or a size class.

J gene: TRBJ2-1
clone size: .
V gene: TRBV19
D gene: .
CDR3 DNA: TGTGCCAGTAGTAGCGGGAACGACAATGAGCAGTTCTTC
CDR3 protein: CASSSGNDNEQFF

J gene: TRBJ1-1
clone size: once
V gene: TRBV6-5
D gene: .
CDR3 DNA: TGTGCCAGCAGTTACGGTTACTTGAACACTGAAGCTTTCTTT
CDR3 protein: CASSYGYLNTEAFF

J gene: TRBJ2-2
clone size: .
V gene: TRBV11-3
D gene: TRBD1
CDR3 DNA: TGTGCCAGTTCGACAGGGTCAGACACCGGGGAGCTGTTTTTT
CDR3 protein: CASSTGSDTGELFF

J gene: TRBJ2-7
clone size: once
V gene: TRBV14
D gene: TRBD2
CDR3 DNA: TGTGCCAGCAGCCCCCTAGCGGGAGGCTACGAGCAGTACTTC
CDR3 protein: CASSPLAGGYEQYF

J gene: TRBJ2-1
clone size: .
V gene: TRBV28
D gene: .
CDR3 DNA: TGTGCCAGCAGTTTAGAGACTAATGAGCAGTTCTTC
CDR3 protein: CASSLETNEQFF

J gene: TRBJ1-2
clone size: once
V gene: TRBV3-1/TRBV3-2
D gene: TRBD1
CDR3 DNA: TGTGCCAGCAGCCAACAGGGGGCCAACTATGGCTACACCTTC
CDR3 protein: CASSQQGANYGYTF

J gene: TRBJ1-2
clone size: .
V gene: TRBV27
D gene: .
CDR3 DNA: TGTGCCAGCCGTGCGGAGGGCTATAACTATGGCTACACCTTC
CDR3 protein: CASRAEGYNYGYTF

J gene: TRBJ2-7
clone size: .
V gene: TRBV27
D gene: .
CDR3 DNA: TGTGCCGCTGGACTACGGTCCTACGAGCAGTACTTC
CDR3 protein: CAAGLRSYEQYF

J gene: TRBJ2-7
clone size: .
V gene: TRBV24-1
D gene: TRBD2
CDR3 DNA: TGTGCCACCAGTGACCCCGGACTAGCGGGAGGCCGCTACGAGCAGTACTTC
CDR3 protein: CATSDPGLAGGRYEQYF

J gene: TRBJ2-7
clone size: .
V gene: TRBV5-5
D gene: .
CDR3 DNA: TGTGCCAGCAGCTTGTTTACAGGGACCTACGAGCAGTACTTC
CDR3 protein: CASSLFTGTYEQYF

J gene: TRBJ2-3
clone size: .
V gene: TRBV7-9
D gene: .
CDR3 DNA: TGTGCCAGCAGCAACTTTATAGATACGCAGTATTTT
CDR3 protein: CASSNFIDTQYF

J gene: TRBJ2-3
clone size: .
V gene: TRBV7-3
D gene: .
CDR3 DNA: TGTGCCAGCAGCCCAACGCTAGCGTCTAGCACAGATACGCAGTATTTT
CDR3 protein: CASSPTLASSTDTQYF

J gene: TRBJ1-2
clone size: .
V gene: TRBV6-6
D gene: .
CDR3 DNA: TGTGCCAGCCTGGGACTTAACTATGGCTACACCTTC
CDR3 protein: CASLGLNYGYTF

J gene: TRBJ2-1
clone size: .
V gene: TRBV7-9
D gene: TRBD2
CDR3 DNA: TGTGCCAGCAGCTTAGAAACTAGCGGAGGGAATGAGCAGTTCTTC
CDR3 protein: CASSLETSGGNEQFF

J gene: TRBJ2-3
clone size: .
V gene: TRBV10-3
D gene: TRBD1
CDR3 DNA: TGTGCCACCAAACCCGGGACAGGGGTCGCAGATACGCAGTATTTT
CDR3 protein: CATKPGTGVADTQYF

J gene: TRBJ1-1
clone size: .
V gene: TRBV20-1
D gene: .
CDR3 DNA: TGCAGTGCTAGTCTCCAGACAACGAACACTGAAGCTTTCTTT
CDR3 protein: CSASLQTTNTEAFF

J gene: TRBJ1-1
clone size: .
V gene: TRBV6-5
D gene: TRBD1
CDR3 DNA: TGTGCCAGCAGCTTGGGACAGGGCACTGAAGCTTTCTTT
CDR3 protein: CASSLGQGTEAFF

J gene: TRBJ2-1
clone size: .
V gene: TRBV21-1
D gene: .
CDR3 DNA: TGTGCCAGCAGAAGAAGTGCTAGCGGGAGATGCACAAGGATGGGGGTATACAATGAGCAGTTCTTC
CDR3 protein: CASRRSASGRCTRMGVYNEQFF

J gene: TRBJ1-4
clone size: .
V gene: TRBV7-2
D gene: TRBD1
CDR3 DNA: TGTGCCAGCAGGGGGCCAGGGGGCGCCGGTGAAAAACTGTTTTTT
CDR3 protein: CASRGPGGAGEKLFF

J gene: TRBJ2-1
clone size: .
V gene: TRBV5-8
D gene: .
CDR3 DNA: TGTGCCAGCAGCTTGGATCAGGGGCGATTGCAGTTCTTC
CDR3 protein: CASSLDQGRLQFF

J gene: TRBJ2-1
clone size: .
V gene: TRBV19
D gene: TRBD2
CDR3 DNA: TGTGCCAGTAGTGCTAGCGGGACAATACCCAACAATGAGCAGTTCTTC
CDR3 protein: CASSASGTIPNNEQFF

J gene: TRBJ2-3
clone size: .
V gene: TRBV27
D gene: TRBD2
CDR3 DNA: TGTGCCAGCAGAGCGGGAGGCACAGATACGCAGTATTTT
CDR3 protein: CASRAGGTDTQYF

J gene: TRBJ2-3
clone size: .
V gene: TRBV2
D gene: TRBD2
CDR3 DNA: TGTGCCAGCGGCCGGACTAGCGGATTAGATACGCAGTATTTT
CDR3 protein: CASGRTSGLDTQYF

J gene: TRBJ1-1
clone size: few
V gene: TRBV11-3
D gene: .
CDR3 DNA: TGTGCCAGCAGCCTTATGCGGGACACTGAAGCTTTCTTT
CDR3 protein: CASSLMRDTEAFF

J gene: TRBJ1-2
clone size: .
V gene: TRBV27
D gene: TRBD1
CDR3 DNA: TGTGCCAGCAGACCTACAGGACAGGTGTTCTATGGCTACACCTTC
CDR3 protein: CASRPTGQVFYGYTF

J gene: TRBJ1-1
clone size: .
V gene: TRBV5-1
D gene: .
CDR3 DNA: TGCGCCAGCAGCTCCAGGGAAGGGGGGAACACTGAAGCTTTCTTT
CDR3 protein: CASSSREGGNTEAFF

J gene: TRBJ1-5
clone size: few
V gene: TRBV19
D gene: TRBD1
CDR3 DNA: TGTGCCAGTAAGGGTCAATCGGACAGGGGTCGCAATCAGCCCCAGCATTTT
CDR3 protein: CASKGQSDRGRNQPQHF

J gene: TRBJ2-1
clone size: .
V gene: TRBV15
D gene: .
CDR3 DNA: TGTGCCACCAGCAGAACCTATCCCCGGGACTACAATGAGCAGTTCTTC
CDR3 protein: CATSRTYPRDYNEQFF

J gene: TRBJ2-7
clone size: .
V gene: TRBV30
D gene: TRBD2
CDR3 DNA: TGTGCCTGGAGTCTCGCGACTAGCGATTCCTACGAGCAGTACTTC
CDR3 protein: CAWSLATSDSYEQYF

J gene: TRBJ1-5
clone size: .
V gene: TRBV7-2
D gene: .
CDR3 DNA: TGTGCCAGCAGCTTAACCAGGGTACATCAGCCCCAGCATTTT
CDR3 protein: CASSLTRVHQPQHF

J gene: TRBJ2-5
clone size: .
V gene: TRBV2
D gene: TRBD2
CDR3 DNA: TGTGCCAGCAAGTTCCTGGGACTAGACCAAGAGACCCAGTACTTC
CDR3 protein: CASKFLGLDQETQYF

J gene: TRBJ1-1
clone size: .
V gene: TRBV5-1
D gene: .
CDR3 DNA: TGCGCCAGCAGCGTTTGGATTGCTGGGGACATTCCCGCGTTT
CDR3 protein: CASSVWIAGDIPAF

J gene: TRBJ2-3
clone size: .
V gene: TRBV5-1
D gene: TRBD2
CDR3 DNA: TGCGCCAGCAGCCACGGGACTAGCGTACGCACAGATACGCAGTATTTT
CDR3 protein: CASSHGTSVRTDTQYF

J gene: TRBJ2-7
clone size: .
V gene: TRBV28
D gene: .
CDR3 DNA: TGTGCCAGCACAGGGAACTCCTACGAGCAGTACTTC
CDR3 protein: CASTGNSYEQYF

J gene: TRBJ1-2
clone size: .
V gene: TRBV2
D gene: .
CDR3 DNA: TGTGCCAGCAGAGAGGACGGAGGAAGTCACTATGGCTACACCTTC
CDR3 protein: CASREDGGSHYGYTF

J gene: TRBJ1-5
clone size: few
V gene: TRBV6-5
D gene: .
CDR3 DNA: TGTGCCAGCAGCGACGGGGGGCCCCAGCATTTT
CDR3 protein: CASSDGGPQHF

J gene: TRBJ2-2
clone size: once
V gene: TRBV27
D gene: .
CDR3 DNA: TGTGCCAGCAGTTTAGGACTTAGGAACACCGGGGAGCTGTTTTTT
CDR3 protein: CASSLGLRNTGELFF

J gene: TRBJ2-1
clone size: .
V gene: TRBV29-1
D gene: TRBD2
CDR3 DNA: TGCAGCGTTGTTTCGGGGGGTAATGAGCAGTTCTTC
CDR3 protein: CSVVSGGNEQFF

J gene: TRBJ2-3
clone size: .
V gene: TRBV29-1
D gene: TRBD1
CDR3 DNA: TGCAGCGGGAAAGGGGGCCTGGCAGCGCAAGATACGCAGTATTTT
CDR3 protein: CSGKGGLAAQDTQYF